Listed here are 4 T cell receptor beta chains from one sample, sequenced in a study of early T cells in non-severe SARS-CoV-2 infection. TCRdb itself ran the 5' RACE reads through MiXCR, one entry per CDR3 protein. This table holds tens of thousands of distinct CDR3 sequences, over 12% found once. Input material: whole blood. These receptors all stem from an adult who was a healthcare worker with PCR-confirmed SARS-CoV-2 infection or an uninfected control (not recorded which).

This clonotype has a count of ten or more. The J gene is TRBJ1-6, the V gene TRBV7-9, with 7 bases aligning to TRBD1. Looked up from germline, CDR1 is SEHNR and CDR2 is FQNEAQ (reference sequence). The trim removed 10 bases at V and 5 bases at J, leaving 8 bases unmatched. This CDR3 is 14 amino acids long. In DNA, the CDR3 is TGTGCCACCTCGAGGGACAGTAATAATTCACCCCTCCACTTT. Translated: CATSRDSNNSPLHF.

The chain couples TRBV18 to TRBJ2-7, with 7 bases lining up with TRBD1. The CDR3 totals 16 residues. J was trimmed by 2 bases and V by 0 bases; bases with no gene match: 7. Germline CDR1 reads KGHSH; CDR2 reads LQKENI. The CDR3 loop is CASSPPSDRNPYEQYF. CDR3 coding DNA: TGTGCCAGCTCACCACCTTCGGACAGGAACCCCTACGAGCAGTACTTC. The entire variable domain, with the rest obtained from reference TRBV18 and TRBJ2-7, is as follows: NAGVMQNPRHLVRRRGQEARLRCSPMKGHSHVYWYRQLPEEGLKFMVYLQKENIIDESGMPKERFSAEFPKEGPSILRIQQVVRGDSAAYFCASSPPSDRNPYEQYFGPGTRLTVT.

At least ten counts were recorded for this clonotype. The chain carries TRBV7-2 and TRBJ2-5; D is undetermined. The germline V and J ends were trimmed by 4 bases and 5 bases, with 8 bases remaining between them. Per the germline V gene, CDR1 is SGHTA and CDR2 is FQGNSA. The length of the CDR3 is 12 residues. The CDR3 loop reads CASSYRVETQYF. The CDR3 region has the DNA TGTGCCAGCAGCTACCGGGTTGAGACCCAGTACTTC.

This clonotype occurred many times. The chain couples TRBV7-9 to TRBJ2-7, with D possibly called TRBD1 or TRBD2 (5 bases each). V lost 5 bases, J lost 6 bases, and 17 bases lay in between. CDR3 length: 14 residues. Per germline, CDR1 SEHNR and CDR2 FQNEAQ (reference sequence). The CDR3 here is CASSPREGSGEQYF. CDR3 DNA: TGTGCCAGCAGCCCACGTGAGGGGTCGGGCGAGCAGTACTTC.